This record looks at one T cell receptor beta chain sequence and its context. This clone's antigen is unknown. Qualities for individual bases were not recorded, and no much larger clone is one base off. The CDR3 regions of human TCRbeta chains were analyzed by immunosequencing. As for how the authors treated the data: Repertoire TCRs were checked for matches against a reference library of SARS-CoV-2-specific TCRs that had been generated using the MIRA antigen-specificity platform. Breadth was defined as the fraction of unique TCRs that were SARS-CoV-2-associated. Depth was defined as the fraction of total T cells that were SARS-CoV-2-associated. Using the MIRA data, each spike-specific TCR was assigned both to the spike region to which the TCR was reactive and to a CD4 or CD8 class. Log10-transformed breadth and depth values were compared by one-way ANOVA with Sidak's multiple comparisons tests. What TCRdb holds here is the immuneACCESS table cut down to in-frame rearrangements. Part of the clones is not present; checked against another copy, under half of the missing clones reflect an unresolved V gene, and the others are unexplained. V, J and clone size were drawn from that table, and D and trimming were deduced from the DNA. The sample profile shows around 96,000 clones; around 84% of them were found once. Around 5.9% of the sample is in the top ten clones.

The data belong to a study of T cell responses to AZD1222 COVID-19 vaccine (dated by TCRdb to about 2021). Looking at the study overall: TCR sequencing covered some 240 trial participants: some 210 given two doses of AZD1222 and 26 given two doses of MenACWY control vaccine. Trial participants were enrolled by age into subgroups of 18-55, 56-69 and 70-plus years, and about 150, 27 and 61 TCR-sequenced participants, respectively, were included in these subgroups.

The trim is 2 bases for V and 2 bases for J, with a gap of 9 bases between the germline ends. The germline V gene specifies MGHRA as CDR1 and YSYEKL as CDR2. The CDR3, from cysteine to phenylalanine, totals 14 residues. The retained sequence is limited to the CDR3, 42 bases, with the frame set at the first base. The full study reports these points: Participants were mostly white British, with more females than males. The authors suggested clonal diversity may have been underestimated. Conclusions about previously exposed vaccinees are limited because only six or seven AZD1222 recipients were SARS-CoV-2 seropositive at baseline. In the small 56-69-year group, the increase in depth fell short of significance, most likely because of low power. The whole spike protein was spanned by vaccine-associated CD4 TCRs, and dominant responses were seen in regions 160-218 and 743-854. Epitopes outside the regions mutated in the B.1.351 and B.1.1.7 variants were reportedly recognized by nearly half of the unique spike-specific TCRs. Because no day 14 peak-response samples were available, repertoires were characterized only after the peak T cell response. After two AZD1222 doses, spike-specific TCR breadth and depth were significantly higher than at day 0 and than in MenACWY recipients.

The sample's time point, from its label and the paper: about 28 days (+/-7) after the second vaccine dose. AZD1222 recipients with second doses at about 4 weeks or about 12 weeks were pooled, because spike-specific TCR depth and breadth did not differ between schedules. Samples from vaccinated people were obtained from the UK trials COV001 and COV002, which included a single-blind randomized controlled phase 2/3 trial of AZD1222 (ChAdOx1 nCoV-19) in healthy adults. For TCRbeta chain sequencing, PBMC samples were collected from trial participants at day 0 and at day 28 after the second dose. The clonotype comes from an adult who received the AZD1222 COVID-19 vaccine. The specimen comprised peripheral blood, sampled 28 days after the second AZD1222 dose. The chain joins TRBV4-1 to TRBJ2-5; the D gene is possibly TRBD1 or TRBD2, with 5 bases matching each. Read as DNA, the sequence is TGCGCCAGCAGCCAAAGGGACCAACAAGAGACCCAGTACTTC. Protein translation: CASSQRDQQETQYF.